These 3 T cell receptor beta chains share one sample of origin, sequenced in a study of CD8 T cells in Susac syndrome. Random hexamers were used to reverse transcribe an amount of about 0.45 to 1 ug RNA. Using its own MiXCR run on the immunoSEQ multiplex PCR reads, TCRdb lists one record per CDR3 protein. Counted here are about 100,000 distinct CDR3 sequences, roughly 96% occurring once; the ten biggest clones make up 0.3%. Sequencing was performed on CD8+ T cells from PBMCs. These receptors were collected from a human donor with Susac syndrome.

The V and J genes are TRBV5-8 and TRBJ1-5; the D gene is possibly TRBD1 (5 bases). Trimming removed 5 bases at V and 0 bases at J, with 12 bases between. The germline CDR1 and CDR2 sequences are SGHTS and YDEGEE. The CDR3 covers 15 residues. The CDR3: CASSWDRYSNQPQHF. As DNA, the CDR3 is TGTGCCAGCAGTTGGGACCGATATAGCAATCAGCCCCAGCATTTT.

The CDR3 DNA reads TGCGCCAGCAGCGGGGATCAGTGGGGTACCCAGTACTTC. As protein: CASSGDQWGTQYF. The gene calls are TRBV5-1 and TRBJ2-5; D gene ambiguous. The CDR3 is 13 residues long. V was pared by 4 bases and J by 8 bases, with 15 bases between. CDR1 is SGHRS, CDR2 YFSETQ, per germline.

The chain carries TRBV2 and TRBJ2-3; D assignment may be TRBD1 or TRBD2 (5 bases each). The CDR3 sequence is 15 residues long. Germline CDR1 SNHLY, CDR2 FYNNEI. V shed 6 bases and J shed 1 base, with 14 bases lying between them. The CDR3 region is CASRRGEFRTDTQYF. The CDR3 nucleotides read TGTGCCAGCAGGAGAGGGGAATTCCGCACAGATACGCAGTATTTT.